The 27 T cell receptor beta chains presented below share a single source sample, sequenced in a study of blood T cell repertoires in COVID-19 (dated by TCRdb to the early 2020s). Libraries were made using the immunoSEQ multiplex PCR assay. The clones in this table, taken by TCRdb from immuneACCESS, are in-frame only. Not every clone is retained; where verified, under half of the shortfall comes from an unresolved V gene, and the cause of the rest is unknown. The sample table records some 210,000 clones; around 82% of these occur just once. More than 10% of the sample comes from the top ten. Sequenced input: peripheral blood. The source of these receptors is a woman aged 40-49 years with acute or convalescent COVID-19.

The gene calls are TRBV5-1 and TRBJ2-7; tentatively, D is TRBD1 (6 bases). Trimming pared 4 bases from V and 3 bases from J, leaving 14 bases between. CDR3 size: 14 residues. Germline V gene lookup returns CDR1 SGHRS and CDR2 YFSETQ. This CDR3 reads CASSPRDTDYEQYF. CDR3 bases: TGCGCCAGCAGCCCCCGGGACACTGACTACGAGCAGTACTTC.

V gene TRBV28 combines with J gene TRBJ1-1; no reliable D call. The V and J ends lost 1 base and 4 bases respectively, with 4 bases between them. The CDR3 has 12 amino acids. CDR1 and CDR2 from the germline V gene are MDHEN and SYDVKM. Written as DNA, the CDR3 is TGTGCCAGCAGTTTATTAATCACTGAAGCTTTCTTT. It translates to CASSLLITEAFF.

The rearrangement uses TRBV28 and TRBJ2-7; 12 bases map to TRBD1. CDR3 size: 13 residues. The germline V gene encodes CDR1 MDHEN and CDR2 SYDVKM. Germline trimming cut 8 bases from V and 6 bases from J; bases unmatched to any gene: 5. The CDR3 bases are TGTGCCAGCGGGGGACAGGGGGCCGGCGAGCAGTACTTC. It encodes CASGGQGAGEQYF.

J is TRBJ2-7 and V is TRBV30; D remains ambiguous. V lost 3 bases and J 3 bases, leaving 18 bases between the germline ends. Germline lookup yields CDR1 GTSNPN and CDR2 SVGIG (reference sequence). CDR3 length: 15 amino acids. The CDR3 coding sequence is TGTGCCTGGAGCGACGACACGGCAGCCTACTACGAGCAGTACTTC. Translating gives CAWSDDTAAYYEQYF.

The chain recombines TRBV27 with TRBJ2-3, with D possibly matching TRBD2 (5 bases). CDR3 length: 14 amino acids. Trimming removed 5 bases from V and 2 bases from J, with 11 bases in between. Germline V gene data show CDR1 as MNHEY and CDR2 as SMNVEV (reference sequence). This chain's CDR3 is CASSEGRVTDTQYF. The CDR3 region has the DNA TGTGCCAGCAGTGAGGGCCGGGTCACAGATACGCAGTATTTT.

The chain links TRBV6-6 to TRBJ2-1, with a possible D match to TRBD2 (5 bases). This CDR3 spans 13 amino acids. Germline V lookup: CDR1 MNHNY, CDR2 SVGAGI (reference sequence). Deletions cut 6 bases from V and 2 bases from J, with 8 bases between. CDR3 nucleotide sequence: TGTGCCAGCAGCGACGGGGCCTACAATGAGCAGTTCTTC. Translating it yields CASSDGAYNEQFF.

The chain uses TRBV15 and TRBJ2-7; 8 bases align to TRBD1. The CDR3 contains 20 residues. With V trimmed by 5 bases and J by 5 bases, 26 bases remained unmatched. Per germline, CDR1 LNHNV and CDR2 YYDKDF (reference sequence). The CDR3 loop reads CATSRLPAGRPGGAAHEQYF. The CDR3 DNA reads TGTGCCACCAGCCGTCTCCCAGCCGGTCGTCCAGGGGGCGCGGCCCACGAGCAGTACTTC.

This clone is a singleton in its sample. The chain couples TRBV27 to TRBJ1-4, with D possibly being TRBD1 (6 bases). With 11 bases removed from V and 5 bases from J, the gap between germline ends came to 18 bases. The CDR3 has 14 residues. Germline values: CDR1 MNHEY, CDR2 SMNVEV (reference sequence). The CDR3: CASRLWGGNEKLFF. The CDR3 DNA follows: TGTGCCTCAAGACTCTGGGGGGGCAATGAAAAACTGTTTTTT.

The gene calls are TRBV28 and TRBJ1-2; D is uncertain. The CDR3 spans 13 residues. Germline values: CDR1 MDHEN, CDR2 SYDVKM. Trimming took 5 bases from V and 7 from J, leaving 14 bases between them. The CDR3 region is CASSPPPLGGYTF. CDR3 bases: TGTGCCAGCAGTCCTCCCCCTCTCGGTGGCTACACCTTC.

The chain uses TRBV5-1 and TRBJ2-7; TRBD1 matches 9 bases. The germline V gene has CDR1 SGHRS and CDR2 YFSETQ. The J segment lost 4 bases and the V segment lost 0 bases, leaving 5 bases of the junction unmatched. The CDR3 totals 15 residues. The CDR3 DNA is TGCGCCAGCAGCTTGGGACAGGGGGGGACTTACGAGCAGTACTTC. It yields the protein CASSLGQGGTYEQYF.

V is TRBV18 and J is TRBJ2-5; TRBD1 is a possible D gene (6 bases). This CDR3 has 15 amino acids. Deletions cut 1 base from V and 2 bases from J, with 11 bases between. Germline V gene data show CDR1 as KGHSH and CDR2 as LQKENI. CDR3 nucleotide sequence: TGTGCCAGCTCACCACGGACAGACCCACAAGAGACCCAGTACTTC. It is translated as CASSPRTDPQETQYF.

The chain uses TRBV19 and TRBJ2-4; no clear D. The V gene's germline CDR1 is LNHDA and CDR2 SQIVND (reference sequence). Trimming took off 2 bases at V and 0 bases at J, with 17 bases between the two ends. This CDR3 has 18 amino acids. The CDR3 region has the DNA TGTGCCAGTAGTATATTCCCGGGTATGATCCTAGCCAAAAACATTCAGTACTTC. Its protein product is CASSIFPGMILAKNIQYF.

This clone was recorded only once. The chain combines TRBV5-6 with TRBJ2-3; tentatively, D is TRBD1 (6 bases). The V end was cut by 7 bases, the J end by 4 bases, with 13 bases between. Germline values: CDR1 SGHDT, CDR2 YYEEEE. The length of the CDR3 is 13 residues. The CDR3 loop is CASGYGTPDTQYF. In DNA, the CDR3 is TGTGCCAGCGGATACGGGACACCAGATACGCAGTATTTT.

The chain couples TRBV29-1 to TRBJ2-5; TRBD1 is a possible D gene (5 bases). With 4 bases removed from V and 2 bases from J, the gap between germline ends came to 14 bases. The CDR3 extends over 14 amino acids. Germline-derived CDR1 and CDR2 are SQVTM and ANQGSEA. CDR3: CSVARAAIQETQYF. Here the CDR3 DNA reads TGCAGCGTTGCCAGGGCCGCCATTCAAGAGACCCAGTACTTC.

The chain recombines TRBV13 with TRBJ1-4; TRBD1 agrees at 9 bases. Trimming at V came to 1 base and at J to 10 bases, leaving 10 bases not matched to a gene. The CDR3 is made up of 16 amino acids. Looked up from germline, CDR1 is PRHDT and CDR2 is FYEKMQ (reference sequence). CDR3 loop: CASSLATGTGNPKLFF. The DNA for the CDR3 is TGTGCCAGCAGCTTAGCCACCGGGACAGGGAATCCAAAACTGTTTTTT.

The rearrangement links TRBV18 to TRBJ2-7, with 7 bases identical to TRBD1. J lost 0 bases, V lost 6 bases, and 5 bases had no gene match. Germline lookup yields CDR1 KGHSH and CDR2 LQKENI. This CDR3 spans 14 amino acids. CDR3 sequence (DNA): TGTGCCAGCTCGCGGACAGGACCCTCCTACGAGCAGTACTTC. Translation: CASSRTGPSYEQYF.

The chain uses TRBV7-8 and TRBJ1-6; 8 positions agree with TRBD1. With 5 bases clipped from V and 8 bases from J, the junction kept 5 bases outside the gene matches. This CDR3 region has 14 residues. Germline V gives CDR1 SGHVS, CDR2 FQNEAQ. CDR3 region: CASSPGGADSPLHF. DNA of the CDR3: TGTGCCAGCAGCCCAGGGGGCGCGGATTCACCCCTCCACTTT.

J is TRBJ2-3 and V is TRBV5-1; 13 nucleotides line up with TRBD2. The trim removed 3 bases at V and 6 bases at J, leaving 7 bases unmatched. Germline V gene sequence: CDR1 SGHRS, CDR2 YFSETQ. The CDR3 sequence is 16 residues long. CDR3 region: CASSSGTSGIGDTQYF. The CDR3 coding sequence is TGCGCCAGCAGCTCGGGGACTAGCGGGATAGGGGATACGCAGTATTTT.

This clone was observed a handful of times. DNA for the CDR3: TGTGCCAGCAGCAAGACAGGGGAGAGCGAGCAGTACTTC. This codes for CASSKTGESEQYF. V gene TRBV2 combines with J gene TRBJ2-7; 8 bases are shared with TRBD1. The CDR3 extends over 13 amino acids. With 6 bases clipped from V and 6 bases from J, the junction kept 7 bases outside the gene matches. In germline, CDR1 is SNHLY, CDR2 FYNNEI.

The chain employs TRBV4-3 and TRBJ2-1; 11 bases are shared with TRBD2. The CDR3 contains 16 residues. The germline gives CDR1 LGHNA, CDR2 YSLEER. With 4 bases clipped from V and 4 bases from J, the junction kept 6 bases outside the gene matches. DNA of the CDR3: TGCGCCAGCAGCCTCGGGACTAGCGGCCTATACAATGAGCAGTTCTTC. Protein sequence: CASSLGTSGLYNEQFF.

The chain recombines TRBV4-3 with TRBJ2-7, with D possibly TRBD1 on 5 matching bases. Germline V gene data show CDR1 as LGHNA and CDR2 as YSLEER. This CDR3 comprises 16 residues. The V end lost 0 bases, the J end lost 6 bases, and 18 bases lay between the germline ends. The CDR3 loop is CASSQDGNRGQGEQYF. CDR3 nucleotides: TGCGCCAGCAGCCAAGATGGGAATCGAGGTCAGGGCGAGCAGTACTTC.

The chain employs TRBV11-2 and TRBJ1-1, with a possible D match to TRBD1 (6 bases). From germline, CDR1 is SGHAT and CDR2 FQNNGV. Trimming stripped 4 bases from V and 0 bases from J, with 12 bases between. CDR3 length: 15 residues. DNA of the CDR3: TGTGCCAGCAGCTCGCAGGGGCAGCTGAACACTGAAGCTTTCTTT. Translated: CASSSQGQLNTEAFF.

The chain uses TRBV19 and TRBJ1-1; 8 bases match TRBD1. Germline values: CDR1 LNHDA, CDR2 SQIVND (reference sequence). The ends lost 3 bases at V and 4 bases at J; junction bases unmatched: 10. This CDR3 is built from 16 residues. CDR3 sequence: CASSMLGQGGATEAFF. The CDR3 DNA follows: TGTGCCAGTAGTATGCTTGGACAGGGTGGCGCCACTGAAGCTTTCTTT.

The chain combines TRBV14 with TRBJ1-1, with D possibly TRBD1 on 5 matching bases. This CDR3 is built from 14 residues. Trimming cost V 6 bases and J 6 bases, with 17 bases left between them. Per the germline V gene, CDR1 is SGHDN and CDR2 is FVKESK. The CDR3 DNA reads as TGTGCCAGCAGTCTCATGGCAGGGTCCGCTGAAGCTTTCTTT. Encoded protein: CASSLMAGSAEAFF.

The chain couples TRBV6-1 to TRBJ2-3; 9 bases are a match to TRBD1. The J segment lost 4 bases and the V segment lost 2 bases, leaving 4 bases of the junction unmatched. Germline V gives CDR1 MNHNS, CDR2 SASEGT. CDR3 length: 15 amino acids. DNA for the CDR3: TGTGCCAGCAGTGAAACAGGGGGCACCCCAGATACGCAGTATTTT. Its protein is CASSETGGTPDTQYF.

CDR3 loop: CASSYSGIPAEEAFF. The CDR3 nucleotides read TGTGCCAGCAGTTACTCCGGGATACCGGCAGAGGAAGCTTTCTTT. The V and J genes are TRBV6-5 and TRBJ1-1, with no clear D. V dropped 0 bases and J dropped 8 bases, with 16 bases sitting between them. Germline values: CDR1 MNHEY, CDR2 SVGAGI. The CDR3 sequence is 15 residues long.

V is TRBV5-5 and J is TRBJ2-7, with a possible D match to TRBD1 (6 bases). Germline values: CDR1 SGHKS, CDR2 YYEKEE (reference sequence). The CDR3 consists of 15 residues. Trimming shortened V by 0 bases and J by 7 bases, and 17 bases separated the two germline ends. DNA for the CDR3: TGTGCCAGCAGCTTGGACAGGGAGCGTATTCGGGAGCAGTACTTC. Residues: CASSLDRERIREQYF.